This entry concerns a single T cell receptor beta chain. The data derive from a study of blood T cell repertoires in COVID-19. Study-level background: The United States, Italy and Spain supplied acute and convalescent COVID-19 samples.

In the source study's methods: Quantification of nucleated cells was approximated via reference gene primer amplification. Produced via immunoSEQ multiplex PCR; TCRdb's table is partial and in-frame only. Clone size and the V and J calls come from that table; the DNA yielded D and trimming. The table has 100,000 or so clones, approximately 81% seen once; the top ten hold around 1.9%. The V gene end was trimmed by 8 bases and the J gene end by 4 bases; junction bases not matched to a gene: 7. This CDR3 has 15 residues. The germline CDR1 and CDR2 sequences are LNHNV and YYDKDF (reference sequence). The clonotype comes from a woman aged 70-85 years with active or convalescent COVID-19. The material sequenced was peripheral blood. This rearrangement joins TRBV15 to TRBJ2-2, with 10 bases that match TRBD2. The CDR3 is CATLRTSGSTGELFF. CDR3 bases: TGTGCCACCCTCCGGACTAGCGGATCCACCGGGGAGCTGTTTTTT.